The source of this T cell receptor (beta chain) is a study of blood T cell repertoires in COVID-19. The CDR3 loop spans 12 amino acids. V dropped 7 bases and J dropped 0 bases, with 7 bases sitting between them. Per the germline V gene, CDR1 is SGHNT and CDR2 is YYREEE (reference sequence). Source study methods: Amplification from reference gene primers served as the basis for estimated nucleated cell counts. TCRdb's table, derived via immunoSEQ multiplex PCR, lists solely in-frame clones and lacks some. Clone size and the V and J calls come from that table; the DNA yielded D and trimming. The top ten clones hold 1% of a sample with about 310,000 clones, around 86% of them seen once.

Sample: peripheral blood. This sequence originates from a middle-aged man with active or convalescent COVID-19. The chain carries TRBV5-4 and TRBJ1-1; D is possibly TRBD1 (5 bases). The DNA for the CDR3 is TGTGCCAGCGGGGCAGTGAACACTGAAGCTTTCTTT. This codes for CASGAVNTEAFF.